Below, 9 T cell receptor beta chains from the same sample are listed, as sequenced in a study of cytomegalovirus exposure and HLA in healthy donors. Use of 60 Vbeta and 13 Jbeta primers characterized the PCR. Clones were read by immunoSEQ multiplex PCR, and TCRdb kept only the in-frame ones, dropping some. The data contain about 99,000 clones, 76% of them seen just once; the ten biggest clones take up about 5.4%. Source material: PBMCs. The receptors were gathered from a woman aged 18-35 years in good health and CMV-seropositive.

The rearrangement links TRBV2 to TRBJ2-7; 8 bases line up with TRBD1. With V trimmed by 6 bases and J by 7 bases, 14 bases remained unmatched. Germline V gene data show CDR1 as SNHLY and CDR2 as FYNNEI. The CDR3 has 15 amino acids. The CDR3 nucleotides read TGTGCCAGCAGAGATGTGAGGCAGGGGGCGGATGAGCAGTACTTC. As protein: CASRDVRQGADEQYF.

The chain joins TRBV7-9 to TRBJ1-2; 7 positions agree with TRBD1. CDR3 length: 18 residues. Looked up from germline, CDR1 is SEHNR and CDR2 is FQNEAQ (reference sequence). The J segment lost 2 bases and the V segment lost 2 bases, leaving 14 bases of the junction unmatched. CDR3 region: CASSLQTGTFNQNYGYTF. The CDR3, as DNA: TGTGCCAGCAGCTTACAGACAGGGACATTTAACCAGAACTATGGCTACACCTTC.

The chain recombines TRBV28 with TRBJ2-2, with TRBD2 matching over 8 bases. Germline V gives CDR1 MDHEN, CDR2 SYDVKM. The ends lost 1 base at V and 4 bases at J; junction bases unmatched: 2. The CDR3 sequence is 15 residues long. CDR3 sequence: CASSLSGGGTGELFF. CDR3 DNA sequence: TGTGCCAGCAGTTTATCGGGGGGGGGCACCGGGGAGCTGTTTTTT. Together with reference TRBV28 and TRBJ2-2, the CDR3 gives the full variable domain: DVKVTQSSRYLVKRTGEKVFLECVQDMDHENMFWYRQDPGLGLRLIYFSYDVKMKEKGDIPEGYSVSREKKERFSLILESASTNQTSMYLCASSLSGGGTGELFFGEGSRLTVL.

The chain recombines TRBV5-8 with TRBJ1-5, with unresolved D. The CDR3 covers 14 residues. The germline CDR1 and CDR2 sequences are SGHTS and YDEGEE. The V gene lost 5 bases and the J gene lost 6 bases, with 15 bases spanning the gap. CDR3 amino acids: CASRNTWSGQPQHF. In DNA, the CDR3 is TGTGCCAGCAGAAACACGTGGAGCGGTCAGCCCCAGCATTTT.

The chain uses TRBV28 and TRBJ2-7; 8 nucleotides match TRBD1. Trimming at V came to 3 bases and at J to 3 bases, leaving 7 bases not matched to a gene. The CDR3 covers 15 residues. Germline V CDR1 and CDR2: MDHEN, SYDVKM. In nucleotides, the CDR3 is TGTGCCAGCAGTTTCTTGCCAGGGGGCAGCTACGAGCAGTACTTC. This translates into CASSFLPGGSYEQYF.

This clone showed up just a few times. One end of the junction is discordant with germline, which a read error may explain. The V call is TRBV19, the J call TRBJ2-3; 7 bases line up with TRBD1. The CDR3 runs 16 residues. Looked up from germline, CDR1 is LNHDA and CDR2 is SQIVND (reference sequence). Here the CDR3 DNA reads TGTGCCAGTAGTATAGATCCGGACAGGCTATCAGCTACGCTGTATTTT. Protein: CASSIDPDRLSATLYF. The complete variable domain, with remaining parts taken from reference TRBV19 and TRBJ2-3, reads DGGITQSPKYLFRKEGQNVTLSCEQNLNHDAMYWYRQDPGQGLRLIYYSQIVNDFQKGDIAEGYSVSREKKESFPLTVTSAQKNPTAFYLCASSIDPDRLSATLYFGPGTRLTVL.

The chain has TRBV19 and TRBJ2-3, with D tentatively TRBD2 (6 bases). Germline values: CDR1 LNHDA, CDR2 SQIVND (reference sequence). The CDR3 is 16 residues long. Trimming pared 3 bases from V and 2 bases from J, leaving 15 bases between. The CDR3 region is CASSIVSGLHTDTQYF. The CDR3 nucleotides are TGTGCCAGTAGTATCGTTAGCGGCCTACACACAGATACGCAGTATTTT.

The CDR3 protein is CASRITGRNTEAFF. The DNA of the CDR3 is TGTGCCAGCAGGATAACCGGTCGGAACACTGAAGCTTTCTTT. This chain links TRBV6-5 with TRBJ1-1; D gene ambiguous. Trimming removed 6 bases at V and 1 base at J, with 12 bases between. This CDR3 spans 14 amino acids. Germline-derived CDR1 and CDR2 are MNHEY and SVGAGI.

V usage is TRBV6-6 and J usage is TRBJ2-2, with 8 bases identical to TRBD2. Germline V CDR1 and CDR2: MNHNY, SVGAGI (reference sequence). The length of the CDR3 is 14 residues. Germline trimming cut 3 bases from V and 4 bases from J; bases unmatched to any gene: 1. The CDR3: CASSYLAGTGELFF. CDR3 nucleotides: TGTGCCAGCAGTTATCTAGCGGGCACCGGGGAGCTGTTTTTT.